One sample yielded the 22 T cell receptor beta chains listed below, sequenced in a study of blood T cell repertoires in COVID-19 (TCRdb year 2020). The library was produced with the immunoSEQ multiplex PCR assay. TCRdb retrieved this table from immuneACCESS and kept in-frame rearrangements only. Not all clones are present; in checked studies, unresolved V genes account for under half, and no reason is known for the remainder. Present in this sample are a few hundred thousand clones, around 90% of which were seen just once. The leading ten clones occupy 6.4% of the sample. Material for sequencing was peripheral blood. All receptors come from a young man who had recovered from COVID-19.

The CDR3 sequence: CSGVGTSGMSGDEQFF. The CDR3 DNA reads TGCAGCGGCGTCGGGACTAGCGGAATGTCGGGCGATGAGCAGTTCTTC. This sequence joins TRBV29-1 and TRBJ2-1; 11 bases match TRBD2. The CDR3 consists of 16 residues. V lost 7 bases to trimming and J lost 8 bases; unmatched junction nucleotides: 16. Germline V gene lookup returns CDR1 SQVTM and CDR2 ANQGSEA.

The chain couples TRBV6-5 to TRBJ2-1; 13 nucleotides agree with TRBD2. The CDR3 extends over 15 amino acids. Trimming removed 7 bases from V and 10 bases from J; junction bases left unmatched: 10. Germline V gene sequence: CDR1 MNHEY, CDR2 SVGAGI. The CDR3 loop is CASKLLAGGWGEQFF. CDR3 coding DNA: TGTGCCAGCAAGCTACTAGCGGGAGGGTGGGGGGAGCAGTTCTTC.

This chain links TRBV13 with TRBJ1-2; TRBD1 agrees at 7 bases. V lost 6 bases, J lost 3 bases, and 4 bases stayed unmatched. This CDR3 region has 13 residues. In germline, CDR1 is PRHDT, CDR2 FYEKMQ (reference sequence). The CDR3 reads CASSRQGHYGYTF. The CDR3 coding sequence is TGTGCCAGCAGTCGACAGGGCCACTATGGCTACACCTTC. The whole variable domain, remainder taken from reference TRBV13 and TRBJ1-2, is AAGVIQSPRHLIKEKRETATLKCYPIPRHDTVYWYQQGPGQDPQFLISFYEKMQSDKGSIPDRFSAQQFSDYHSELNMSSLELGDSALYFCASSRQGHYGYTFGSGTRLTVV.

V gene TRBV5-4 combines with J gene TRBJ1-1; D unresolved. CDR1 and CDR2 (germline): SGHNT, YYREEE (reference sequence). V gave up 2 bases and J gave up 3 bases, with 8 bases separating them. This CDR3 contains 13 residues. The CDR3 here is CASSLAEDTEAFF. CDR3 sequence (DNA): TGTGCCAGCAGCTTAGCCGAAGACACTGAAGCTTTCTTT.

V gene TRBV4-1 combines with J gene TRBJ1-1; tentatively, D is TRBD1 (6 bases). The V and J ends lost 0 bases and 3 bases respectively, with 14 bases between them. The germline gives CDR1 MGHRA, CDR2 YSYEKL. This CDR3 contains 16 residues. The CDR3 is CASSQEGAGVDTEAFF. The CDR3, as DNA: TGCGCCAGCAGCCAAGAGGGGGCAGGGGTCGACACTGAAGCTTTCTTT.

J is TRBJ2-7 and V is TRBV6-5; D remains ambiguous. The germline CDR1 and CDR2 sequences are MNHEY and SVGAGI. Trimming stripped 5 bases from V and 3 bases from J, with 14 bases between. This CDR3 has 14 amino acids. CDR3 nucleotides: TGTGCCAGCAGTCCCATAGACATAAGCTACGAGCAGTACTTC. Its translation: CASSPIDISYEQYF.

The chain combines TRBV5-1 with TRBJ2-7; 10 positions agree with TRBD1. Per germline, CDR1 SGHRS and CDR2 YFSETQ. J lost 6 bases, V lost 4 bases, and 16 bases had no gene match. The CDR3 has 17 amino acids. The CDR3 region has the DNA TGCGCCAGCAGCGCGGATCCGTTGGGGACAGGGGATCTCGAGCAGTACTTC. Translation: CASSADPLGTGDLEQYF.

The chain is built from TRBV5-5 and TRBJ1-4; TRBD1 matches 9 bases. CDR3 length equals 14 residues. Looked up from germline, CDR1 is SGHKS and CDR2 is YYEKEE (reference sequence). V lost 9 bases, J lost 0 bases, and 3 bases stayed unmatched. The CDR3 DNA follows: TGTGCCACCCGACAGGGGGCAACTAATGAAAAACTGTTTTTT. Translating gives CATRQGATNEKLFF.

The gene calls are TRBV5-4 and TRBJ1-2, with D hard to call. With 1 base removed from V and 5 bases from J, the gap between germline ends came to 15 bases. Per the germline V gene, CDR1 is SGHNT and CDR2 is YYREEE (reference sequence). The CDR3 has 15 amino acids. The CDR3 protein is CASSLPDKPPYGYTF. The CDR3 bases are TGTGCCAGCAGCTTGCCCGACAAGCCGCCTTATGGCTACACCTTC.

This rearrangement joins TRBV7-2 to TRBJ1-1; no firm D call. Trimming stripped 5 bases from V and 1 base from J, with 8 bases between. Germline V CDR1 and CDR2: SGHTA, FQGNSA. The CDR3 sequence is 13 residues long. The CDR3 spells CASSPQQNTEAFF. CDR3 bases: TGTGCCAGCAGCCCACAGCAGAACACTGAAGCTTTCTTT.

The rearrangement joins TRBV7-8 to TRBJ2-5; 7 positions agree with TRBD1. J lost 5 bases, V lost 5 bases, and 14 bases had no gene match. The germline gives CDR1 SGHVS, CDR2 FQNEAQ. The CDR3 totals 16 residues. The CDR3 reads CASSVAVGTASETQYF. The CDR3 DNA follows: TGTGCCAGCAGCGTGGCAGTTGGGACAGCTTCTGAGACCCAGTACTTC.

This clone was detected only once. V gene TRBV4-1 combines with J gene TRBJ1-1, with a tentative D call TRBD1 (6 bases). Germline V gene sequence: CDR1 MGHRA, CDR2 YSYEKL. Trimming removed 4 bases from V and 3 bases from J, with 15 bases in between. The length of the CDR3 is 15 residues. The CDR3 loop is CASSPGALTYTEAFF. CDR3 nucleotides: TGCGCCAGCAGCCCAGGGGCCCTCACCTACACTGAAGCTTTCTTT.

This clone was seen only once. CDR3 loop: CASSLFMTGGFNEQYF. The CDR3, as DNA: TGTGCCAGCAGCTTGTTTATGACGGGAGGATTTAACGAGCAGTACTTC. The chain carries TRBV5-4 and TRBJ2-7, with 7 positions matching TRBD2. Per the germline V gene, CDR1 is SGHNT and CDR2 is YYREEE (reference sequence). The V segment lost 1 base and the J segment 5 bases; nucleotides outside the gene matches: 12. This CDR3 is 16 amino acids long.

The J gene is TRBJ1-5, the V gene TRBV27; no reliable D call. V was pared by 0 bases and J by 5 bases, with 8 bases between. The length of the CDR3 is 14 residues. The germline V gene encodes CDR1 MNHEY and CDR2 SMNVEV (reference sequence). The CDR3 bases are TGTGCCAGCAGTTTATCTTCGGGGTATCAGCCCCAGCATTTT. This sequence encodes CASSLSSGYQPQHF.

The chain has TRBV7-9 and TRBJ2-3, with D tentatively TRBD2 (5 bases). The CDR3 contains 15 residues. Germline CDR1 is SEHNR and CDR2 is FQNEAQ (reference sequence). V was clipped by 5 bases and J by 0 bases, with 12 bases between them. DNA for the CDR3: TGTGCCAGCAGCCCCCGGGATACTAGCACAGATACGCAGTATTTT. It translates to CASSPRDTSTDTQYF.

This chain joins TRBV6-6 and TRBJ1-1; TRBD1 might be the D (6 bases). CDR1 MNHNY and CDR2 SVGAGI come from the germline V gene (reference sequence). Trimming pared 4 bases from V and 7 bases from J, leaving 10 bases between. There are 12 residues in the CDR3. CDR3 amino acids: CASSSSGDEAFF. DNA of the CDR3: TGTGCCAGCAGTTCCTCAGGGGATGAAGCTTTCTTT.

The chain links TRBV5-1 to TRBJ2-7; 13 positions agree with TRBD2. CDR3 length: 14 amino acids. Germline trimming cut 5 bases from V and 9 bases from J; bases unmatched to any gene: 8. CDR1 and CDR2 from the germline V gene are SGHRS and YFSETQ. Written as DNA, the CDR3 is TGCGCCAGCAGGGGGACTAGCGGGGTTAGAGGGCAGTACTTC. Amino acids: CASRGTSGVRGQYF.

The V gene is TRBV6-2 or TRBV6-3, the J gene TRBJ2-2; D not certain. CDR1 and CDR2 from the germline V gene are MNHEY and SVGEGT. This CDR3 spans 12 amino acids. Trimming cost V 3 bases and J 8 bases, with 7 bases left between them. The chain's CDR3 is CASSYSQGELFF. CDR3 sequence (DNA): TGTGCCAGCAGTTATTCCCAAGGGGAGCTGTTTTTT.

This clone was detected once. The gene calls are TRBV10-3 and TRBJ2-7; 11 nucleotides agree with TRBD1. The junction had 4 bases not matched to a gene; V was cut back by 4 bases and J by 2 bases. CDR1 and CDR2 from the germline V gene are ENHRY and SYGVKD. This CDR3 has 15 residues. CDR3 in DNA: TGTGCCATCAGTGTGGGGACAGGGGGTACCTACGAGCAGTACTTC. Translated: CAISVGTGGTYEQYF.

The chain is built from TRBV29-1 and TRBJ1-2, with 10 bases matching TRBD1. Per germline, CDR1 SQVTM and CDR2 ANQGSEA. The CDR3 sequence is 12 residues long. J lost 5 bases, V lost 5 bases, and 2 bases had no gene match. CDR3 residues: CSVRTGGYGYTF. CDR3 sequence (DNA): TGCAGCGTTAGGACAGGGGGGTATGGCTACACCTTC.

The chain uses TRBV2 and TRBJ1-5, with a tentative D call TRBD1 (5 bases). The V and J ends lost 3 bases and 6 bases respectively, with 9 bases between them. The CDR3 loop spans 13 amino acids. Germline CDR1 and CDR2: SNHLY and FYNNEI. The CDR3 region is CASSDRGIQPQHF. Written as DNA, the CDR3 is TGTGCCAGCAGTGACCGGGGGATTCAGCCCCAGCATTTT.

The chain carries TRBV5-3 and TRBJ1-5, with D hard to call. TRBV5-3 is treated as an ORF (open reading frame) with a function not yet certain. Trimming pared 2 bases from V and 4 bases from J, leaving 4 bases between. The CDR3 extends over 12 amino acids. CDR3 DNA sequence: TGTGCCAGAAGCTTCAAAAATCAGCCCCAGCATTTT. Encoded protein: CARSFKNQPQHF.